The rows below give T cell receptor beta chains drawn from one sample of a study of blood T cell repertoires in COVID-19. Sequencing was performed with immunoSEQ multiplex PCR; in TCRdb, only in-frame clones are kept and a portion is missing. The sample includes about 270,000 clones, roughly nine tenths of them seen just once. The sample comprised peripheral blood. Receptor source: a woman aged 30 to 39 with COVID-19, enrolled during active disease. Both conserved end residues are part of each CDR3. A D gene is named only where the DNA matches it firmly. Not every row has a clone size; where given, it reads once, few, many or a size class.

clone size: -
D gene: TRBD1
J gene: TRBJ1-1
V gene: TRBV27
CDR3 DNA: TGTGCCAGCAGTCCGGGGACAGTGTCCACGGAGGCTTTCTTT
CDR3 protein: CASSPGTVSTEAFF

clone size: -
D gene: TRBD2
J gene: TRBJ2-1
V gene: TRBV2
CDR3 DNA: TGTGCCACCCCACTCGGACTAGCGGGGGGCCGGGGTGAGCAGTTCTTC
CDR3 protein: CATPLGLAGGRGEQFF

clone size: -
D gene: -
J gene: TRBJ2-3
V gene: TRBV19
CDR3 DNA: TGTGCCAGTACAGGGGCAACCAATACGCAGTATTTT
CDR3 protein: CASTGATNTQYF

clone size: -
D gene: -
J gene: TRBJ1-2
V gene: TRBV21-1
CDR3 DNA: TGTGCCACCAAACGACTTAACAAAGGATGGGACTATGGCTACACCTTC
CDR3 protein: CATKRLNKGWDYGYTF

clone size: -
D gene: TRBD1
J gene: TRBJ1-5
V gene: TRBV19
CDR3 DNA: TGTGCCAGTACTTCTGACAGGGGCGTCGGCAATCAGCCCCAGCATTTT
CDR3 protein: CASTSDRGVGNQPQHF

clone size: -
D gene: TRBD2
J gene: TRBJ2-2
V gene: TRBV27
CDR3 DNA: TGTGCCAGCAGCACCCTGCGGGGGGCCCCCGGGGAGCTGTTTTTT
CDR3 protein: CASSTLRGAPGELFF

clone size: -
D gene: -
J gene: TRBJ2-5
V gene: TRBV7-2
CDR3 DNA: TGTGCCAGCAGCTTAATAGTAAATCAAGAGACCCAGTACTTC
CDR3 protein: CASSLIVNQETQYF

clone size: -
D gene: TRBD1
J gene: TRBJ2-7
V gene: TRBV27
CDR3 DNA: TGTGCCAGCAGTCAGCCCAATGACAGGGGCTACGAGCAGTACTTC
CDR3 protein: CASSQPNDRGYEQYF

clone size: -
D gene: -
J gene: TRBJ1-6
V gene: TRBV4-1
CDR3 DNA: TGCGCCAGCAGCCAAGATCGCGGTTATTCACCCCTCCACTTT
CDR3 protein: CASSQDRGYSPLHF

clone size: few
D gene: TRBD1
J gene: TRBJ1-2
V gene: TRBV11-2
CDR3 DNA: TGTGCCAGCAGCTTAGAATGGACAGGGAGCTATGGCTACACCTTC
CDR3 protein: CASSLEWTGSYGYTF

clone size: -
D gene: -
J gene: TRBJ1-2
V gene: TRBV6-5
CDR3 DNA: TGTGCCATCTCAAGACTCGGGCAAAAGGGGTATGGCTACACCTTC
CDR3 protein: CAISRLGQKGYGYTF

clone size: -
D gene: TRBD2
J gene: TRBJ2-3
V gene: TRBV15
CDR3 DNA: TGTGCCACCAGCAGAGGGCTAGCGGGGTACACAGATACGCAGTATTTT
CDR3 protein: CATSRGLAGYTDTQYF

clone size: many
D gene: TRBD2
J gene: TRBJ2-7
V gene: TRBV3-1/TRBV3-2
CDR3 DNA: TGTGCCAGCAGCCAAGGTGCGGGGGGGATCCTCACCTTC
CDR3 protein: CASSQGAGGILTF

clone size: -
D gene: -
J gene: TRBJ2-7
V gene: TRBV4-1
CDR3 DNA: TGCGCCAGCAGCCAAGACTTTGGGGACTTCTACTACGAGCAGTACTTC
CDR3 protein: CASSQDFGDFYYEQYF

clone size: -
D gene: -
J gene: TRBJ2-5
V gene: TRBV10-1
CDR3 DNA: TGCGCCAGCAGTGAGTCGTCGGAGTACCAAGAGACCCAGTACTTC
CDR3 protein: CASSESSEYQETQYF

clone size: -
D gene: -
J gene: TRBJ2-7
V gene: TRBV10-1
CDR3 DNA: TGCGCCAGCAGCGCAGGGAACGAGCAGTACTTC
CDR3 protein: CASSAGNEQYF

clone size: -
D gene: TRBD2
J gene: TRBJ2-3
V gene: TRBV3-1/TRBV3-2
CDR3 DNA: TGTGCCAGCAGCCAAGGACTAGCGGGGAATCAGTATTTT
CDR3 protein: CASSQGLAGNQYF

clone size: -
D gene: TRBD2
J gene: TRBJ2-1
V gene: TRBV5-4
CDR3 DNA: TGTGCCAGCAGCCCGGGACTAGCGGACCAGAATGAGCAGTTCTTC
CDR3 protein: CASSPGLADQNEQFF

clone size: -
D gene: -
J gene: TRBJ2-5
V gene: TRBV5-1
CDR3 DNA: TGCGCCAGCAGCTTGCGGGTGCAAGAGACCCAGTACTTC
CDR3 protein: CASSLRVQETQYF

clone size: -
D gene: -
J gene: TRBJ1-5
V gene: TRBV10-3
CDR3 DNA: TGTGCCATCAGTGAAATTTGGGAGGGACAGCCCCAGCATTTT
CDR3 protein: CAISEIWEGQPQHF

clone size: -
D gene: -
J gene: TRBJ1-1
V gene: TRBV3-1/TRBV3-2
CDR3 DNA: TGTGCCAGCAGCAGGAGGGGGGGCTCGGACACTGAAGCTTTCTTT
CDR3 protein: CASSRRGGSDTEAFF

clone size: -
D gene: -
J gene: TRBJ1-5
V gene: TRBV2
CDR3 DNA: TGTGCCAGCAGTGAAATGTCAGGGTCCCAGCCCCAGCATTTT
CDR3 protein: CASSEMSGSQPQHF

clone size: -
D gene: -
J gene: TRBJ2-3
V gene: TRBV19
CDR3 DNA: TGTGCCAGCCTACAAGCGGATACGCAGTATTTT
CDR3 protein: CASLQADTQYF

clone size: -
D gene: -
J gene: TRBJ2-7
V gene: TRBV7-2
CDR3 DNA: TGTGCCAGCAGCACCGCTTCAGCCGGGAGCTCCTACGAGCAGTACTTC
CDR3 protein: CASSTASAGSSYEQYF

clone size: -
D gene: -
J gene: TRBJ1-6
V gene: TRBV18
CDR3 DNA: TGTGCCAGCTCACCCCGGGAATGGTCACCCCTCCACTTT
CDR3 protein: CASSPREWSPLHF

clone size: -
D gene: TRBD1
J gene: TRBJ1-2
V gene: TRBV29-1
CDR3 DNA: TGCAGCGTTGAAGGGACAGGGGGTAACTATGGCTACACCTTC
CDR3 protein: CSVEGTGGNYGYTF

clone size: -
D gene: TRBD1
J gene: TRBJ1-2
V gene: TRBV2
CDR3 DNA: TGTGCCAGCAGGGCCAGGACAGGGATCGCCTATGGCTACACCTTC
CDR3 protein: CASRARTGIAYGYTF

clone size: -
D gene: TRBD1
J gene: TRBJ1-1
V gene: TRBV30
CDR3 DNA: TGTGCCTGGACGACAGGGGGGAACACTGAAGCTTTCTTT
CDR3 protein: CAWTTGGNTEAFF

clone size: -
D gene: -
J gene: TRBJ1-1
V gene: TRBV14
CDR3 DNA: TGTGCCAGCAGCCAAGATCACGGGTTGGCGGCTTTCTTT
CDR3 protein: CASSQDHGLAAFF

clone size: -
D gene: -
J gene: TRBJ2-2
V gene: TRBV13
CDR3 DNA: TGTGCCAGCAGCATCATTCCCGGGGAGCTGTTTTTT
CDR3 protein: CASSIIPGELFF

clone size: -
D gene: TRBD2
J gene: TRBJ2-5
V gene: TRBV2
CDR3 DNA: TGTGCCAGCAGGGTAGCGGGGGCGGGAGAGACCCAGTACTTC
CDR3 protein: CASRVAGAGETQYF